This T cell receptor beta chain comes out of a study of blood T cell repertoires in COVID-19. At the level of the study: The cDNA or gDNA used as material had been derived from T cells, B-cell-depleted T cells, or PBMCs.

Clinical history reported by participants formed the basis on which cohorts were assigned. Recovery among Cohort 3 donors was established by two negative PCRs, clearance, or symptom resolution. Clones were sequenced by immunoSEQ multiplex PCR, and TCRdb holds only the in-frame ones, with some missing. The table includes approximately 280,000 clones, about nine tenths detected once. This clonotype was obtained from a woman aged 60-75 years who had recovered from COVID-19. Source material: PBMCs or T cells enriched from blood (not recorded which).

The CDR3 here is CASSSYRDGYTF. CDR3 coding DNA: TGCGCCAGCAGCTCCTACAGGGATGGCTACACCTTC. The chain couples TRBV5-1 to TRBJ1-2, with TRBD1 as a possible D gene (6 bases). This CDR3 contains 12 residues. The ends were cut back, 3 bases at V and 6 bases at J, with 9 bases in the middle. Germline CDR1 reads SGHRS; CDR2 reads YFSETQ.